This entry features one TCR beta chain sequence. The data belong to a study of blood T cell repertoires in COVID-19. Study in general: COVID-19 samples from acute and convalescent phases originated in the United States, Italy and Spain.

Some clones are missing from TCRdb's copy, which holds only in-frame ones; the method was immunoSEQ multiplex PCR. The sample has 250,000 to 300,000 clones, about 88% seen once. Participants' own reports of clinical history determined their cohort assignment. Material: PBMCs or T cells enriched from blood (not recorded which). The source of this sequence is a young man with acute COVID-19.

The CDR3, as DNA: TGTGCCAGTGCACTCTCAGGGGATACGCAGTATTTT. Translating gives CASALSGDTQYF. The chain is built from TRBV6-5 and TRBJ2-3; possible D gene TRBD1, 5 bases. The CDR3 has 12 residues. Per the germline V gene, CDR1 is MNHEY and CDR2 is SVGAGI. Trimming removed 9 bases at V and 6 bases at J, with 13 bases between.